This TCR beta chain was recovered during a study of neurological immune-mediated disorders. Study-level results: Levels of TCR clonal expansion peaked in HTLV-1-associated myelopathy and reached their lowest in multiple sclerosis, under those of healthy controls. The absence of any CDR3 amino acid sequence shared by expanded clones across subjects suggests that repertoires were private in all groups.

The germline V gene encodes CDR1 SEHNR and CDR2 FQNEAQ (reference sequence). This CDR3 is built from 15 residues. Trimming cost V 5 bases and J 0 bases, with 12 bases left between them. MiXCR, applied by TCRdb to the 5' RACE reads, yields one record per CDR3 protein. Altogether about 19,000 distinct CDR3 sequences are present, about 7.5% being singletons, with the ten largest covering approximately 16%. This clonotype has ten or more counts. As yet, its antigen is unknown. The rearrangement links TRBV7-9 to TRBJ2-3; D remains ambiguous. Sequencing used CD8+ T cells from blood. The sequence derives from a woman aged 30 to 39 with HTLV-1-associated myelopathy (HAM/TSP). CDR3 loop: CASSTTASSTDTQYF. CDR3 sequence (DNA): TGTGCCAGCAGCACGACGGCCTCGAGCACAGATACGCAGTATTTT.